The 3 T cell receptor beta chains given below trace back to one sample, sequenced in a study of OX40 agonist ivuxolimab in advanced cancers. Method: immunoSEQ multiplex PCR; TCRdb's copy keeps in-frame clones and lacks some. Counted here are approximately 60,000 clones, 92% occurring once; the ten biggest clones make up about 0.58%. The sample here was CD4+ or CD8+ T cells sorted from blood, taken in a trial of the OX40 agonist ivuxolimab. The receptors were gathered from an adult with an advanced solid tumor such as melanoma, head and neck, liver or kidney cancer.

This chain joins TRBV5-6 and TRBJ2-1; 8 positions agree with TRBD2. V shed 1 base and J 6 bases; nucleotides not matched to a gene: 6. Germline V gene lookup returns CDR1 SGHDT and CDR2 YYEEEE. This CDR3 is 15 amino acids long. This CDR3 is CASSLIAGFPNEQFF. The DNA for the CDR3 is TGTGCCAGCAGCTTGATAGCGGGATTCCCCAATGAGCAGTTCTTC.

The chain joins TRBV30 to TRBJ2-5, with TRBD2 identical over 15 bases. Germline V gene lookup returns CDR1 GTSNPN and CDR2 SVGIG (reference sequence). V shed 2 bases and J 1 base; nucleotides not matched to a gene: 5. The CDR3 spans 17 residues. The DNA of the CDR3 is TGTGCCTGGAGTCTGGGACTAGCGGGGGGAGGCCAAGAGACCCAGTACTTC. Translating gives CAWSLGLAGGGQETQYF.

This chain uses TRBV7-8 with TRBJ1-4; 11 bases match TRBD1. The CDR3 is 14 amino acids. V shed 5 bases and J 8 bases; nucleotides not matched to a gene: 4. CDR1 SGHVS and CDR2 FQNEAQ come from the germline V gene. The CDR3 protein is CASSPRDRGEKLFF. CDR3 DNA sequence: TGTGCCAGCAGCCCCCGGGACAGGGGGGAAAAACTGTTTTTT.